This T cell receptor (beta chain) stems from a study of T cell responses to AZD1222 COVID-19 vaccine. Germline V lookup: CDR1 LNHDA, CDR2 SQIVND (reference sequence). V shed 1 base and J 1 base; nucleotides not matched to a gene: 2. The CDR3 extends over 15 amino acids. Profiled with immunoSEQ multiplex PCR; TCRdb holds only in-frame clones, not every one. Of roughly 120,000 clones in the sample, over 75% were seen once. General observations from the study: Spike was spanned by vaccine-associated CD4 TCRs, which were dominant at 160-218 and 743-854. Sampling captured repertoires only after the peak T cell response.

To note about this clone: Antigen specificity is unknown.

The TCR comes from an adult in good health. This chain uses TRBV19 with TRBJ2-3, with 7 positions matching TRBD2. The sequenced sample was peripheral blood, obtained on day 0 of AZD1222 vaccination. CDR3 nucleotide sequence: TGTGCCAGTAGTATAGGCGGGGGACGCACAGATACGCAGTATTTT. Amino acid sequence: CASSIGGGRTDTQYF.